This T cell receptor beta chain was sequenced in a study of metastatic and nonmetastatic thyroid tumors. The wider study: Repertoires from blood and tumor or nodule tissue of malignant and benign thyroid patients were compared. The study, taken as a whole, reports: When malignant thyroid tumors were compared with benign nodules, TCR beta diversity was reportedly significantly higher in the malignant tumors. This held in both blood and tumor samples.

This clone was detected ten times or more. Its antigen is still unknown. The CDR3 contains 14 residues. V lost 1 base and J lost 3, with 10 bases in between. CDR1 is SGDLS and CDR2 is YYNGEE in the germline V gene. Authors' analysis steps: Using the CDR3 differences seen across clinicopathological groups, the authors built a distant-metastasis classifier for papillary thyroid cancer, which was meant to discriminate distant-metastatic patients. TCRdb re-called clones via MiXCR from the PCR reads. TCRdb, not the authors, supplied the V and J calls. The sample carries more than 40,000 clones, roughly 4% recorded once. Thyroid surgery took place with no prior treatment in any patient.

This clonotype originated in a female donor with papillary thyroid cancer or a benign thyroid nodule (not recorded which). Some clones in this sample may be carry-over from other donors' samples. This chain connects TRBV9 to TRBJ1-1; D unresolved. Material for sequencing was blood. The CDR3 region is CASSVSPADTEAFF. DNA for the CDR3: TGTGCCAGCAGCGTATCCCCTGCGGACACTGAAGCTTTCTTT.